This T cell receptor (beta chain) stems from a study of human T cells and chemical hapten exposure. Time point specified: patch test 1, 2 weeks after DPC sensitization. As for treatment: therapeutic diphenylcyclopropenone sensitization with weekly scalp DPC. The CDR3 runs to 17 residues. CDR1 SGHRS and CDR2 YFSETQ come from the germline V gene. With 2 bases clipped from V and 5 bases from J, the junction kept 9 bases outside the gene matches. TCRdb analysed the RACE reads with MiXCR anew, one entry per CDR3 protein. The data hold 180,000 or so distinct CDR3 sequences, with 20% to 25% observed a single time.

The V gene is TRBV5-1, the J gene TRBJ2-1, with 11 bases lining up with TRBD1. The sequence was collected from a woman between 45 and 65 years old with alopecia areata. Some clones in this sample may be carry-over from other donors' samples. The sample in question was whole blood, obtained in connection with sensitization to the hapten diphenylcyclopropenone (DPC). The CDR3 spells CASSLIPGTGGDNEQFF. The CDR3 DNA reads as TGCGCCAGCAGCTTAATCCCCGGGACAGGGGGTGACAATGAGCAGTTCTTC.